These 6 T cell receptor beta chains share one sample of origin, sequenced in a study of blood T cell repertoires in COVID-19. Using immunoSEQ multiplex PCR, the repertoire was profiled, and TCRdb retains in-frame clones only, with some absent. Among about 230,000 clones listed, 85% to 90% were seen once. The specimen sequenced was peripheral blood. These receptors came from a man aged 50 to 59 with COVID-19, enrolled during active disease.

This clone is a singleton in its sample. The rearrangement links TRBV3-1 (or the pseudogene TRBV3-2) to TRBJ2-2, with 8 bases that match TRBD1. CDR1 is LGHDT, CDR2 YNNKEL, per germline (reference sequence). The V and J ends lost 4 bases and 4 bases, in that order; junction bases with no gene match: 5. CDR3 length: 15 amino acids. The CDR3 reads CASSLRGQGTGELFF. The CDR3 DNA sequence: TGTGCCAGCAGCCTCAGGGGGCAAGGCACCGGGGAGCTGTTTTTT.

The chain uses TRBV15 and TRBJ1-3, with D possibly matching TRBD1 (5 bases). CDR3 length equals 15 residues. CDR1 and CDR2 (germline): LNHNV, YYDKDF (reference sequence). The V and J ends lost 2 bases and 0 bases respectively, with 8 bases between them. The CDR3 DNA is TGTGCCACCAGCAGACAGGGCCCCTCTGGAAACACCATATATTTT. Its protein is CATSRQGPSGNTIYF.

The chain employs TRBV9 and TRBJ2-1; 9 positions agree with TRBD2. CDR1 SGDLS and CDR2 YYNGEE come from the germline V gene. After removal of 0 bases from V and 4 bases from J, the junction contained 5 bases not matched to a gene. There are 16 residues in the CDR3. This CDR3 reads CASSVGGRASYNEQFF. The CDR3 coding sequence is TGTGCCAGCAGCGTAGGCGGGAGGGCCTCTTACAATGAGCAGTTCTTC.

The chain employs TRBV14 and TRBJ2-7; a weak D match, TRBD1 (5 bases). This CDR3 comprises 15 residues. The germline V gene encodes CDR1 SGHDN and CDR2 FVKESK. Trimming took 4 bases from V and 0 from J, leaving 13 bases between them. The CDR3 region is CASSRRAISSYEQYF. In nucleotides, the CDR3 is TGTGCCAGCAGCCGCAGGGCTATCAGCTCCTACGAGCAGTACTTC.

This clone has only one observation. In DNA form, the CDR3 reads TGTGCCAGCACCCCAATGAGTCTGAACACTGAAGCTTTCTTT. Translating gives CASTPMSLNTEAFF. The chain is built from TRBV5-6 and TRBJ1-1; D is undetermined. Germline V CDR1 and CDR2: SGHDT, YYEEEE. The CDR3 length is 14 residues. V was pared by 6 bases and J by 0 bases, with 12 bases between.

This clone was detected only a few times. The J gene is TRBJ1-2, the V gene TRBV11-1; 8 bases align to TRBD1. The germline gives CDR1 SGHAT, CDR2 FQDESV (reference sequence). V shed 4 bases and J 7 bases; nucleotides not matched to a gene: 8. This CDR3 has 14 residues. The DNA of the CDR3 is TGTGCCAGCAGCTCTTACCGGGACAGGAGTGGCTACACCTTC. Protein: CASSSYRDRSGYTF. The variable domain in full, with the rest retrieved from reference TRBV11-1 and TRBJ1-2, is EAEVAQSPRYKITEKSQAVAFWCDPISGHATLYWYRQILGQGPELLVQFQDESVVDDSQLPKDRFSAERLKGVDSTLKIQPAELGDSAMYLCASSSYRDRSGYTFGSGTRLTVV.